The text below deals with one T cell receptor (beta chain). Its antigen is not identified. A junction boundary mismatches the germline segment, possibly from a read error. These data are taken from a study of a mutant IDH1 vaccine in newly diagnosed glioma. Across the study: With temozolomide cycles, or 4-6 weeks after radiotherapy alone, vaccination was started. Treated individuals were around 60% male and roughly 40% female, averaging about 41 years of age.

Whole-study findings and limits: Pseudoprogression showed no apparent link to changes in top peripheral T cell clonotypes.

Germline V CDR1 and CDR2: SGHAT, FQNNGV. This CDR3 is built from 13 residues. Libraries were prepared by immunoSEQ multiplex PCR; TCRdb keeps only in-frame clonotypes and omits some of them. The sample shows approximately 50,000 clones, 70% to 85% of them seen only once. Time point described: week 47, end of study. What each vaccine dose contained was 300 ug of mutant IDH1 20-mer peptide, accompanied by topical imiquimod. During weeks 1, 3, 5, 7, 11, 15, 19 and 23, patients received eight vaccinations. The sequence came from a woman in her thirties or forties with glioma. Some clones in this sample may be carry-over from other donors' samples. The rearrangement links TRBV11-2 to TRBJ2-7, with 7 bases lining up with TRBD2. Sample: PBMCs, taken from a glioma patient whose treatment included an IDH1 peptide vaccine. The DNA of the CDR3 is TGTGCCAGCAGTTTAGCGGGCTCCTACGAGCAGTACTTC. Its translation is CASSLAGSYEQYF. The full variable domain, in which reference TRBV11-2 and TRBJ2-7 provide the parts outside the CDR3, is EAGVAQSPRYKIIEKRQSVAFWCNPISGHATLYWYQQILGQGPKLLIQFQNNGVVDDSQLPKDRFSAERLKGVDSTLKIQPAKLEDSAVYLCASSLAGSYEQYFGPGTRLTVT.